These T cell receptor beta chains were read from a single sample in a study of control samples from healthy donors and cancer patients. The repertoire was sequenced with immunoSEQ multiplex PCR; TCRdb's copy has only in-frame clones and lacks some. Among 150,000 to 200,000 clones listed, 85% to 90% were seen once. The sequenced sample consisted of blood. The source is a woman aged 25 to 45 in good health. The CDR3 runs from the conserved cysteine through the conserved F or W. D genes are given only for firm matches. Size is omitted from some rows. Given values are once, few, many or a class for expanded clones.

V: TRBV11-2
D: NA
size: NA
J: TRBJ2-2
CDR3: CASGGGIRREIGELFF
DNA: TGTGCCAGCGGAGGAGGGATCAGGAGGGAGATCGGGGAGCTGTTTTTT

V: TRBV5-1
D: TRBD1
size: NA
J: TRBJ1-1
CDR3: CASSLGGTGGTEAFF
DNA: TGCGCCAGCAGCTTGGGAGGGACAGGGGGAACTGAAGCTTTCTTT

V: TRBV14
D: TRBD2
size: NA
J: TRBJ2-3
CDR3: CASSLHLAGGSSTDTQYF
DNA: TGTGCCAGCAGCCTACACCTAGCGGGAGGGTCGAGCACAGATACGCAGTATTTT

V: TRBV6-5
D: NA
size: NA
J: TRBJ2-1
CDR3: CASSRVVYNEQFF
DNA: TGTGCCAGCAGTAGGGTAGTCTACAATGAGCAGTTCTTC

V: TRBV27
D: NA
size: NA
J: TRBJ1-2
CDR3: CASSFIRGASQYGYTF
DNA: TGTGCCAGCAGTTTTATCAGGGGCGCGTCCCAATATGGCTACACCTTC

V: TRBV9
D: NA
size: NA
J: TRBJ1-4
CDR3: CASSVGPPDGELFF
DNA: TGTGCCAGCAGCGTAGGTCCCCCTGACGGAGAACTGTTTTTT

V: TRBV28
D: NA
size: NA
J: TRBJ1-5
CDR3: CASISNRNQPQHF
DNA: TGTGCCAGCATCTCTAACCGGAATCAGCCCCAGCATTTT

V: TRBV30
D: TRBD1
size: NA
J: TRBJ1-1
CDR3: CACEPGQGNTEAFF
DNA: TGTGCCTGTGAACCGGGACAGGGAAACACTGAAGCTTTCTTT

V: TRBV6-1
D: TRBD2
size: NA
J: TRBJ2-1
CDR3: CASSDYRGGLGNEQFF
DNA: TGTGCCAGCAGTGATTATCGGGGGGGTCTTGGCAATGAGCAGTTCTTC

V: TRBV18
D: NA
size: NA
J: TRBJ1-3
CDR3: CASSVSGPNSGNTIYF
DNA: TGTGCCAGCTCAGTGTCCGGGCCGAACTCTGGAAACACCATATATTTT

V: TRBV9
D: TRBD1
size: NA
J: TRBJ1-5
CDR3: CASSVGTGTSQPQHF
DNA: TGTGCCAGCAGCGTGGGGACAGGGACGAGTCAGCCCCAGCATTTT

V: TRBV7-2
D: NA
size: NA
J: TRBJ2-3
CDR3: CASSKSPGVSQYF
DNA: TGTGCCAGCAGCAAGTCTCCAGGAGTGTCGCAGTATTTT

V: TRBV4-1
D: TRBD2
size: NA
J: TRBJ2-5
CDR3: CASSPIPSGRETQYF
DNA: TGCGCCAGCAGCCCCATACCTAGCGGAAGAGAGACCCAGTACTTC

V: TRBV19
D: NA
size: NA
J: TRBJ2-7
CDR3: CASSRGAGQYF
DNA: TGTGCCAGTAGTCGCGGGGCCGGGCAGTACTTC

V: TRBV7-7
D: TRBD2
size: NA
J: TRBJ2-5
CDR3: CASSLAGGRQETQYF
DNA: TGTGCTAGCAGCTTAGCGGGAGGCCGCCAAGAGACCCAGTACTTC

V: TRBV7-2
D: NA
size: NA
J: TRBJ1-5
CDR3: CASRNQLSNQPQHF
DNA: TGTGCCAGCAGAAACCAGTTAAGCAATCAGCCCCAGCATTTT

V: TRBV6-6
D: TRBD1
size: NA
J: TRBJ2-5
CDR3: CASSPDRGRETQYF
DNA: TGTGCCAGCAGCCCTGACAGGGGTCGAGAGACCCAGTACTTC

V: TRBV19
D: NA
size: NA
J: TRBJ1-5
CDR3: CASSTVASNQPQHF
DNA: TGTGCCAGTAGTACGGTGGCGAGCAATCAGCCCCAGCATTTT

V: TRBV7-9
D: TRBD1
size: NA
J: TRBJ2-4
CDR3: CASSENRGSIQYF
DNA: TGTGCCAGCAGCGAGAACAGGGGGAGCATTCAGTACTTC

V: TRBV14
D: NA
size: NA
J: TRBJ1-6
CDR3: CASSQAGGNNSPLHF
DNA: TGTGCCAGCAGCCAAGCCGGAGGAAATAATTCACCCCTCCACTTT

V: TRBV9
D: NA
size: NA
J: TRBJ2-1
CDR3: CASSVGSSALYNEQFF
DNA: TGTGCCAGCAGCGTAGGCTCTAGCGCCCTCTACAATGAGCAGTTCTTC

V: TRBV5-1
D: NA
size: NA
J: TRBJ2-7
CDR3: CASSLGSTYEQYF
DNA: TGCGCCAGCAGCTTGGGGTCCACCTACGAGCAGTACTTC

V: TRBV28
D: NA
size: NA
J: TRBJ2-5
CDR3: CASRGASTVTQYF
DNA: TGTGCCAGCAGAGGCGCCTCCACGGTGACCCAGTACTTC

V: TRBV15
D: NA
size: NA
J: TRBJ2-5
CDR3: CATSRDYSETQYF
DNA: TGTGCCACCAGCAGAGATTATTCGGAGACCCAGTACTTC

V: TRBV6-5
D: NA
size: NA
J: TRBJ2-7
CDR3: CASSNGHTTYEQYF
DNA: TGTGCCAGCAGCAACGGACACACAACCTACGAGCAGTACTTC

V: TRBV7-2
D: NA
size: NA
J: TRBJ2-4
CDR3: CASSLDRAKNIQYF
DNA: TGTGCCAGCAGCTTGGACCGAGCCAAAAACATTCAGTACTTC

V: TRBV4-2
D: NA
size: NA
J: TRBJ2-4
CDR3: CASSQVRGEAPNIQYF
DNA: TGTGCCAGCAGCCAAGTAAGAGGGGAGGCCCCAAACATTCAGTACTTC

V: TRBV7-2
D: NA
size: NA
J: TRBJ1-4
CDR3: CASSLPTERGGEKLFF
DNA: TGTGCCAGCAGCTTACCCACCGAACGGGGTGGCGAAAAACTGTTTTTT

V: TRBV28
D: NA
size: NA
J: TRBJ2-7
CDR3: CASSYPGGGALGYYEQYF
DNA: TGTGCCAGCAGTTACCCGGGTGGGGGGGCACTGGGATACTACGAGCAGTACTTC

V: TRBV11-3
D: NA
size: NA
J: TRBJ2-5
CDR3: CASSLDGTAKETQYF
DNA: TGTGCCAGCAGCTTAGACGGGACCGCGAAAGAGACCCAGTACTTC

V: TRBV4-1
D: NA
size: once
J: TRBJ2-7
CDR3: CASSQADGTSYEQYF
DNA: TGCGCCAGCAGCCAAGCGGACGGAACCTCCTACGAGCAGTACTTC

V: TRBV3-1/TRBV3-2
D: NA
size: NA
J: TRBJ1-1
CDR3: CASSPGERRGTEAFF
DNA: TGTGCCAGCAGCCCAGGGGAGCGTCGAGGAACTGAAGCTTTCTTT

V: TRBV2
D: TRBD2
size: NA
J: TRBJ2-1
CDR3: CASKEGLAGNNEQFF
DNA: TGTGCCAGCAAAGAAGGGCTAGCGGGAAACAATGAGCAGTTCTTC

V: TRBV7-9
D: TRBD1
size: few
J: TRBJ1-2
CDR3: CASSSVDRGPGYTF
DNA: TGTGCCAGCAGCTCTGTCGACAGGGGTCCGGGCTACACCTTC

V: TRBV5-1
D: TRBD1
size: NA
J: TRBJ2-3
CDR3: CASSSLTGGVSDTQYF
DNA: TGCGCCAGCAGCTCTCTGACAGGGGGCGTTTCAGATACGCAGTATTTT

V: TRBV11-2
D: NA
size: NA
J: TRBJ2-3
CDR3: CASSVQGLRATQYF
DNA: TGTGCCAGCAGCGTTCAGGGGCTGCGTGCGACGCAGTATTTT

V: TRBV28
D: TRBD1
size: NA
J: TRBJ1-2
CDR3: CASGTGGNFYGYTF
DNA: TGTGCCAGCGGGACAGGGGGAAATTTTTATGGCTACACCTTC

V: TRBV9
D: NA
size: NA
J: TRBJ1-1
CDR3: CASSVGTALGTEAFF
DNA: TGTGCCAGCAGCGTAGGGACCGCCCTGGGTACTGAAGCTTTCTTT

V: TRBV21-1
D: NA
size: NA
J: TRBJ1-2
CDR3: CASTLLGTANYGYTF
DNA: TGTGCCAGCACTCTCTTGGGGACAGCGAACTATGGCTACACCTTC

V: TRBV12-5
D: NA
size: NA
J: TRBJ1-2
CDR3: CASGFARRTNYGYTF
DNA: TGTGCTAGTGGTTTTGCCAGGAGAACTAACTATGGCTACACCTTC

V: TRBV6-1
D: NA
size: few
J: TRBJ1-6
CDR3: CASSELGAAAPLHF
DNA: TGTGCCAGCAGTGAACTGGGGGCGGCGGCACCCCTCCACTTT

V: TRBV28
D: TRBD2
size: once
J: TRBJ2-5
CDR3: CASSFPGLSQETQYF
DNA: TGTGCCAGCAGTTTCCCGGGACTATCTCAAGAGACCCAGTACTTC

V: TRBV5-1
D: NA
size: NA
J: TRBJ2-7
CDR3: CASSLVRAPTYEQYF
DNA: TGCGCCAGCAGCTTGGTACGAGCCCCAACCTACGAGCAGTACTTC

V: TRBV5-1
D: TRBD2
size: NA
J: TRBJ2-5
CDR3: CASSAGTSGSGETQYF
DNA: TGCGCCAGCAGCGCGGGGACTAGCGGGAGTGGGGAGACCCAGTACTTC

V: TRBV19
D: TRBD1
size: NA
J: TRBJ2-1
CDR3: CASSIDGTDYNEQFF
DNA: TGTGCCAGTAGTATAGATGGGACAGATTACAATGAGCAGTTCTTC

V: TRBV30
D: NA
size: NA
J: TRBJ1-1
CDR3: CAWSSGGTLTEAFF
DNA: TGTGCCTGGAGTTCGGGAGGGACACTCACTGAAGCTTTCTTT

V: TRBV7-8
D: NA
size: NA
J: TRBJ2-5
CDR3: CASSLKFSGLQETQYF
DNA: TGTGCCAGCAGCTTAAAGTTTTCCGGCCTCCAAGAGACCCAGTACTTC

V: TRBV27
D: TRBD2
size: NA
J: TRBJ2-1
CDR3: CASSPASGAYNEQFF
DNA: TGTGCCAGCAGTCCCGCTAGCGGGGCCTACAATGAGCAGTTCTTC

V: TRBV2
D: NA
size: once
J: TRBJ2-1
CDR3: CASSYWGNEQFF
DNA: TGTGCCAGCAGTTACTGGGGCAATGAGCAGTTCTTC

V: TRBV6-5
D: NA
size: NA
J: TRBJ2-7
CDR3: CASSSGGSYEQYF
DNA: TGTGCCAGCAGTTCCGGGGGCTCCTACGAGCAGTACTTC

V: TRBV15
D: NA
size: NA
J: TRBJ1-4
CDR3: CATSSGGREKLFF
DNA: TGTGCCACCTCGAGTGGGGGGCGTGAAAAACTGTTTTTT

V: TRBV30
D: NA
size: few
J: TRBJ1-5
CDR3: CAWSVEVGNQPQHF
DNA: TGTGCCTGGAGTGTGGAGGTCGGGAATCAGCCCCAGCATTTT

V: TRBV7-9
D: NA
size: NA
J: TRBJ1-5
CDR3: CASSLVPGRNQPQHF
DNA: TGTGCCAGCAGCTTAGTACCCGGGAGAAATCAGCCCCAGCATTTT

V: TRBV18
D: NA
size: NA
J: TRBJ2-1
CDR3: CASSPNDEQFF
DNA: TGTGCCAGCTCACCTAACGATGAGCAGTTCTTC